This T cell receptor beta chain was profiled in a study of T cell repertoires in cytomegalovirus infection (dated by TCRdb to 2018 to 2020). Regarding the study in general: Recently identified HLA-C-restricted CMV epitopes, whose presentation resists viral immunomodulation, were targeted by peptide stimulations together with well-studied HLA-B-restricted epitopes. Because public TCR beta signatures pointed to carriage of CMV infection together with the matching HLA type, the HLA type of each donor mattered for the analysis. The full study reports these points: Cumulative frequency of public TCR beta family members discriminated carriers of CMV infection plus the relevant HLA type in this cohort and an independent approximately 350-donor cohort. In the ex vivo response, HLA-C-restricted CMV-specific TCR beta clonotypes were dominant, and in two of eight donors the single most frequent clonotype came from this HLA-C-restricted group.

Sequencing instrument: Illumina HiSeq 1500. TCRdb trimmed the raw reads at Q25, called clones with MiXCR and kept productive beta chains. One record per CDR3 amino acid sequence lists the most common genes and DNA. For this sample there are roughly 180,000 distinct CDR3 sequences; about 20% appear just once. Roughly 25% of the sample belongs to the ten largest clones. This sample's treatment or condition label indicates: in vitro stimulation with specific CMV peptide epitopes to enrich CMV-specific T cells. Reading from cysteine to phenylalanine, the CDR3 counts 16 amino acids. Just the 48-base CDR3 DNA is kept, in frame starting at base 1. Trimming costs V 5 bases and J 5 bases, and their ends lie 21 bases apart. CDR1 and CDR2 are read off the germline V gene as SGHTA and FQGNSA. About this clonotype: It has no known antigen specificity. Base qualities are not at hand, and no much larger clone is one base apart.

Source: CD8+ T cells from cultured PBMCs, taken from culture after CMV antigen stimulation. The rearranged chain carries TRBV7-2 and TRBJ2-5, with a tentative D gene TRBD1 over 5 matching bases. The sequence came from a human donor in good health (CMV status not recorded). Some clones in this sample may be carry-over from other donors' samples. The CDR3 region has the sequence CASSQVLSKGPETQYF. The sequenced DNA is TGTGCCAGCAGCCAAGTACTATCCAAGGGGCCCGAGACCCAGTACTTC.